This T cell receptor beta chain was sequenced in a study of blood T cell repertoires in COVID-19. For the study at large: Italy, Spain and the United States were the sources of the convalescent and acute COVID-19 samples. T cells, B-cell-depleted T cells, or PBMCs provided the cDNA or gDNA that served as material.

Original data processing: Reference gene primer amplification gave estimated nucleated cell counts. Generated by immunoSEQ multiplex PCR, the TCRdb table keeps only in-frame clones and is missing some. That table supplies the V and J calls and clone size; D and trimming were determined from the DNA. Among 300,000 to 400,000 clones listed, 70% to 90% were seen once. The CDR3 extends over 16 amino acids. V dropped 4 bases and J dropped 3 bases, with 15 bases sitting between them. CDR1 and CDR2 from the germline V gene are MNHEY and SVGEGT. The origin of this receptor is a woman between 45 and 60 years old who had recovered from COVID-19. Sample: peripheral blood. The chain employs TRBV6-2 or TRBV6-3 and TRBJ2-2, with D unclear. CDR3 sequence (DNA): TGTGCCAGCAGTTGGTTAGCCGGAACCCACACCGGGGAGCTGTTTTTT. This codes for CASSWLAGTHTGELFF.